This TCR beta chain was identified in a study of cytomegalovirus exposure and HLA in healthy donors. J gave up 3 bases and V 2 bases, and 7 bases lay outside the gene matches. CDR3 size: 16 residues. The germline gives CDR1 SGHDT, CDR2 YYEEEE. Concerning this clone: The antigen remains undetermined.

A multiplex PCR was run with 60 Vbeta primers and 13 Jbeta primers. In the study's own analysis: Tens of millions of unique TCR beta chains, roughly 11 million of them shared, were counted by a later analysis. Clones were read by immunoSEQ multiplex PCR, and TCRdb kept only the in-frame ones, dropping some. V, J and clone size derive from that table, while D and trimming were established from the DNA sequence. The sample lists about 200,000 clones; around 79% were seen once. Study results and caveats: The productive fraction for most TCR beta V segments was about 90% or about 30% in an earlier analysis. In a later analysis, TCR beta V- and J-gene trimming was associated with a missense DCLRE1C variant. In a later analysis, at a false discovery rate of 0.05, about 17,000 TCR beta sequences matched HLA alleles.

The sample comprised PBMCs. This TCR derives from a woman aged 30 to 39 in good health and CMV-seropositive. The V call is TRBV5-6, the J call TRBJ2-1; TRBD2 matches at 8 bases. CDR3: CASSLLSGIDYNEQFF. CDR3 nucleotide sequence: TGTGCCAGCAGCTTACTTAGCGGGATAGACTACAATGAGCAGTTCTTC.